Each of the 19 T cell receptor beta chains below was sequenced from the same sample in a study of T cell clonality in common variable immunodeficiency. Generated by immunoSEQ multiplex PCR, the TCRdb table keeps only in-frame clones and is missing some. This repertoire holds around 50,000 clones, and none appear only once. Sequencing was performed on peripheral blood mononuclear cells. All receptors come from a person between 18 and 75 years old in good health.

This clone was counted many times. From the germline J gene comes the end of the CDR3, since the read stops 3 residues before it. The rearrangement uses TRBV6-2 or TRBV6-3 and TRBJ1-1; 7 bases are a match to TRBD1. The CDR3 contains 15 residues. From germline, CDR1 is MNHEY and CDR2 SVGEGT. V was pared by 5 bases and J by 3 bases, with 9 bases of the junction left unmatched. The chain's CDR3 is CASSIRQGWDTEAFF. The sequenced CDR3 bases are TGTGCCAGCAGTATCCGACAGGGTTGGGACACTGAA.

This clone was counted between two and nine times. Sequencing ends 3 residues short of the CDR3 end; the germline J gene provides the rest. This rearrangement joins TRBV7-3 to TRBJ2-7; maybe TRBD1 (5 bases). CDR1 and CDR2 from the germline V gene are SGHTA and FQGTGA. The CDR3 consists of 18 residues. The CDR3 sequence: CASRLTPPVKGSFYEQYF. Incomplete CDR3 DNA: TGTGCAAGTCGCTTAACCCCACCTGTCAAGGGGTCGTTCTACGAG.

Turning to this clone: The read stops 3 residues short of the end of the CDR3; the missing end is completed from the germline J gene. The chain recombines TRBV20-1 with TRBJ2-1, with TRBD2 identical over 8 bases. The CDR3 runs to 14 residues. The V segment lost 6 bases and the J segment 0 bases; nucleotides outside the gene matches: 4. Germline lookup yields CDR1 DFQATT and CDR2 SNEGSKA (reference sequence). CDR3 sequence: CSATSVSSYNEQFF. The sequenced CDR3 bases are TGCAGTGCGACTAGCGTTTCCTCCTACAATGAG.

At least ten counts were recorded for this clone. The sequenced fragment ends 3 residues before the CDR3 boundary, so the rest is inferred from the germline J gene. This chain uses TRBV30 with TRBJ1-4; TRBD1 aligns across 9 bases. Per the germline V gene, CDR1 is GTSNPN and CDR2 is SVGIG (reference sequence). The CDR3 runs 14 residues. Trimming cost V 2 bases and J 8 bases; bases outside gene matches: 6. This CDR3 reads CAWSTDRGGEKLFF. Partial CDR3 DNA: TGTGCCTGGAGTACGGACAGGGGTGGCGAAAAA. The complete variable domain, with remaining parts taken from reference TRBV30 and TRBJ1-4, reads SQTIHQWPATLVQPVGSPLSLECTVEGTSNPNLYWYRQAAGRGLQLLFYSVGIGQISSEVPQNLSASRPQDRQFILSSKKLLLSDSGFYLCAWSTDRGGEKLFFGSGTQLSVL.

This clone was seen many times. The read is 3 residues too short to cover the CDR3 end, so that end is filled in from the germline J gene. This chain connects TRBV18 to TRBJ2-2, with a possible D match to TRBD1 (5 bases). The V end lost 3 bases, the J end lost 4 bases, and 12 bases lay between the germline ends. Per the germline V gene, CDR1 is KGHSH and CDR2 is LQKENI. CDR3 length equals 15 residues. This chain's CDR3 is CASSPTQGTTGELFF. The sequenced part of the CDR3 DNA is TGTGCCAGCTCACCCACCCAGGGTACCACCGGGGAG. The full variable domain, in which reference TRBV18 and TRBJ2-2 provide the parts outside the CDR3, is NAGVMQNPRHLVRRRGQEARLRCSPMKGHSHVYWYRQLPEEGLKFMVYLQKENIIDESGMPKERFSAEFPKEGPSILRIQQVVRGDSAAYFCASSPTQGTTGELFFGEGSRLTVL.

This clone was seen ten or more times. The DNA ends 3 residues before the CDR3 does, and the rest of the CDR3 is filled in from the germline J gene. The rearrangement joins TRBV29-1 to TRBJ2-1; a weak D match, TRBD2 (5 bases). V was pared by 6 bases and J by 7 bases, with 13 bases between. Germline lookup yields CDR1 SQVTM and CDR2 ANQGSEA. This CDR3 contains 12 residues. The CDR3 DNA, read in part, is TGCAGCGTCAAACTCCCGGGGAATGAG. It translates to CSVKLPGNE. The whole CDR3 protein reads CSVKLPGNEQFF.

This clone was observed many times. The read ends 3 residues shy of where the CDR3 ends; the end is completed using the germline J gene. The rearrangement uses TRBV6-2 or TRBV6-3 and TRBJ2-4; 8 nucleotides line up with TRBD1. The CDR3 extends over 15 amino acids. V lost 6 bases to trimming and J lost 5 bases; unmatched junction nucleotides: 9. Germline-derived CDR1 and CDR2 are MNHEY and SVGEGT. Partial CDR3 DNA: TGTGCCAGCAGCCCCCGTACAGGGGGGCAAAACATT. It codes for CASSPRTGGQNI. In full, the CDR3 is CASSPRTGGQNIQYF.

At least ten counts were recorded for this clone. Here the CDR3 reads CASTPSLARMRYGYTF. CDR3 bases read: TGTGCCAGCACCCCCAGCCTAGCCCGGATGCGCTATGGC. The chain combines TRBV6-2 or TRBV6-3 with TRBJ1-2; D is uncertain. With the read ending 3 residues before the CDR3 end, the germline J gene is used to fill in that end. The CDR3 consists of 16 residues. Germline values: CDR1 MNHEY, CDR2 SVGEGT. The V gene lost 7 bases and the J gene lost 4 bases, with 22 bases spanning the gap.

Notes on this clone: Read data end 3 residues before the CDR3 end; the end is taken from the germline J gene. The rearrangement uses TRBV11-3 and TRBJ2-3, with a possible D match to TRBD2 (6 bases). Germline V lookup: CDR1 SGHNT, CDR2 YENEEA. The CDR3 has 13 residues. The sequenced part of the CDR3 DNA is TGTGCCAGCAGCTTAGCGTGGGGGGAGACG. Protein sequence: CASSLAWGET. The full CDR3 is CASSLAWGETQYF.

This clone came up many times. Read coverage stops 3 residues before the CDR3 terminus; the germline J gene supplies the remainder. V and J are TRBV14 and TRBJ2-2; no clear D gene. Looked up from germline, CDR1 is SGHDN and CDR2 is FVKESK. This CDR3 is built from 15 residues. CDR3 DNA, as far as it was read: TGTGCCAGCAGCCAGGGTACAGCATTAGGTGAAAAG. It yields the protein CASSQGTALGEK. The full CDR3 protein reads CASSQGTALGEKLFF.

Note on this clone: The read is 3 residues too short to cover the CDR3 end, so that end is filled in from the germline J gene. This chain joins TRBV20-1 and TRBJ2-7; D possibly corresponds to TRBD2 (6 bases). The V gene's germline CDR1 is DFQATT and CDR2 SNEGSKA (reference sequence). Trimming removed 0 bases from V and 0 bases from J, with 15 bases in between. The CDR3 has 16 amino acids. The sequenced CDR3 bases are TGCAGTGCTAGAGATACCCTGCGGGGAAGCTCCTACGAG. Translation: CSARDTLRGSSYE. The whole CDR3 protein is CSARDTLRGSSYEQYF.

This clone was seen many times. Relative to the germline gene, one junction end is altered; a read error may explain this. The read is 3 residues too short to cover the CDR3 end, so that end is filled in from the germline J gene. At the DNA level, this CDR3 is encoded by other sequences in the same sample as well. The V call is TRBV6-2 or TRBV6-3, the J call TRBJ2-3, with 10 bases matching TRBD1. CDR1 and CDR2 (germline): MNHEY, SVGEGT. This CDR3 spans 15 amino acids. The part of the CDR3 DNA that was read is TGTGCCAGCAGCTACTGGGACAGGGGCTCAGATACG. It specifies CASSYWDRGSDT. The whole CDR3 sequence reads CASSYWDRGSDTQYF.

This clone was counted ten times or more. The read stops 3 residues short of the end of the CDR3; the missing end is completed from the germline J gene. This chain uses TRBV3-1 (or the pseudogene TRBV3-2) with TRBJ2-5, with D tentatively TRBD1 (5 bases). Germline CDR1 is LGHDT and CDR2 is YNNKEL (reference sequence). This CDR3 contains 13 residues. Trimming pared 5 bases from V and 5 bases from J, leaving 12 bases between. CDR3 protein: CASSKRGRETQYF. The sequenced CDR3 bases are TGTGCCAGCAGCAAAAGGGGTAGGGAGACC.

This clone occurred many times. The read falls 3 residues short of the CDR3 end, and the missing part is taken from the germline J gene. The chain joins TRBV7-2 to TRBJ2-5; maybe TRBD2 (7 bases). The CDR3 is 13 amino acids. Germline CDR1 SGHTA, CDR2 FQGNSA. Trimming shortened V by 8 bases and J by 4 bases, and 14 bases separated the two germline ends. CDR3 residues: CASAVGGPETQYF. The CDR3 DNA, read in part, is TGTGCCAGCGCCGTCGGGGGGCCAGAGACC.

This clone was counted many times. The CDR3 is CSARERLGHRDRGLSVGYTF. The DNA read from the CDR3 is TGCAGTGCTAGAGAGCGGTTGGGGCACCGGGACAGGGGGCTATCGGTTGGC. The chain has TRBV20-1 and TRBJ1-2; 12 bases align to TRBD1. The sequenced fragment ends 3 residues before the CDR3 boundary, so the rest is inferred from the germline J gene. The CDR3 extends over 20 amino acids. The J segment lost 7 bases and the V segment lost 0 bases, leaving 21 bases of the junction unmatched. The V gene's germline CDR1 is DFQATT and CDR2 SNEGSKA (reference sequence).

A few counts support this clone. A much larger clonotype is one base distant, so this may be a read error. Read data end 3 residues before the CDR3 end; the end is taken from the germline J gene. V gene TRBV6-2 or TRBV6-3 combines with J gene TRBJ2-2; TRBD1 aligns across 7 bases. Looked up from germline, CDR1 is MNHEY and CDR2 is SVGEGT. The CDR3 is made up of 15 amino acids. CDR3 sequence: CASSQDPDRVEKLFF. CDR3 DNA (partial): TGTGCCAGCAGTCAAGACCCTGACAGGGTTGAAAAG.

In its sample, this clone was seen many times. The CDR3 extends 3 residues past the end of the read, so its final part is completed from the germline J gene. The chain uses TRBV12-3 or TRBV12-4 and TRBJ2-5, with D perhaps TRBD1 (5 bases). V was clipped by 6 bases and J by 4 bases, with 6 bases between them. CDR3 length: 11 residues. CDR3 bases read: TGTGCCAGCAGGGGGCTAGAGACC. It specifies CASRGLET. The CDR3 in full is CASRGLETQYF.

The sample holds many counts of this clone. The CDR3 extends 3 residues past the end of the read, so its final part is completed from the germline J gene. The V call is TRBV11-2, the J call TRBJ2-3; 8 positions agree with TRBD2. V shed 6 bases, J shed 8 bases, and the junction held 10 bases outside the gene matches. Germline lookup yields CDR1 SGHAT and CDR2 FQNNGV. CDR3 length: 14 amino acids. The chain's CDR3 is CASRVAGIIGTQYF. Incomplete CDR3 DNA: TGTGCCAGCAGAGTAGCGGGGATAATTGGTACG.

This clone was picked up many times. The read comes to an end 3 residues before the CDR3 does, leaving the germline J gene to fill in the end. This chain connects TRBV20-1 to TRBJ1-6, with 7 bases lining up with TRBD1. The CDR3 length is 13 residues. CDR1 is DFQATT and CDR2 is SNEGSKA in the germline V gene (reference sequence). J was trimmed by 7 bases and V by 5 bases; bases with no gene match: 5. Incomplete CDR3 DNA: TGCAGTGCTTACCCGGGACAGAATTCACCC. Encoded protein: CSAYPGQNSP. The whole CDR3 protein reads CSAYPGQNSPLHF.